The 24 T cell receptor beta chains below all came from one sample that was sequenced in a study of blood T cell repertoires in COVID-19. Assay used: immunoSEQ multiplex PCR; TCRdb lists only in-frame clones, some missing. The sample contains roughly 81,000 clones, over 70% of which appear only once. Source material: peripheral blood. These receptors were obtained from an elderly man with active or convalescent COVID-19.

The gene calls are TRBV5-6 and TRBJ1-4; 8 bases map to TRBD1. Per the germline V gene, CDR1 is SGHDT and CDR2 is YYEEEE. The length of the CDR3 is 15 residues. Germline trimming cut 2 bases from V and 8 bases from J; bases unmatched to any gene: 8. The CDR3 sequence: CASSFFGQGNEKLFF. Here the CDR3 DNA reads TGTGCCAGCAGCTTCTTTGGACAGGGTAACGAAAAACTGTTTTTT.

This clone was counted a few times. The chain recombines TRBV28 with TRBJ2-6, with TRBD1 matching 9 bases. V lost 5 bases to trimming and J lost 1 base; unmatched junction nucleotides: 9. CDR1 MDHEN and CDR2 SYDVKM come from the germline V gene. The CDR3 totals 18 residues. The CDR3 sequence: CASSPRQGVDSGANVLTF. The CDR3 bases are TGTGCCAGCAGTCCACGACAGGGGGTAGATTCTGGGGCCAACGTCCTGACTTTC.

The rearrangement links TRBV27 to TRBJ1-1, with 7 bases identical to TRBD1. After removal of 6 bases from V and 1 base from J, the junction contained 5 bases not matched to a gene. The germline CDR1 and CDR2 sequences are MNHEY and SMNVEV (reference sequence). The CDR3 is 14 amino acids. CDR3 residues: CASRAGQTNTEAFF. The DNA for the CDR3 is TGTGCCAGCAGGGCGGGACAGACGAACACTGAAGCTTTCTTT.

This clone was recorded a few times. The rearrangement joins TRBV6-5 to TRBJ1-2; 7 nucleotides agree with TRBD1. The CDR3 totals 16 residues. Germline trimming cut 0 bases from V and 8 bases from J; bases unmatched to any gene: 12. Germline CDR1 and CDR2: MNHEY and SVGAGI. The CDR3: CASSYSIPKGAGGYTF. The CDR3 DNA is TGTGCCAGCAGTTACTCGATCCCCAAGGGGGCAGGAGGCTACACCTTC.

The chain combines TRBV5-6 with TRBJ2-7; TRBD2 matches at 10 bases. The CDR3 has 15 residues. The V gene end was trimmed by 3 bases and the J gene end by 4 bases; junction bases not matched to a gene: 7. Germline V CDR1 and CDR2: SGHDT, YYEEEE. CDR3 in amino acids: CASSSLLAGVYEQYF. As DNA, the CDR3 is TGTGCCAGCAGCTCTCTCCTAGCGGGAGTGTACGAGCAGTACTTC.

V is TRBV3-1 (or the pseudogene TRBV3-2) and J is TRBJ2-1; possibly TRBD2 for D (6 bases). V was clipped by 4 bases and J by 4 bases, with 14 bases between them. The V gene's germline CDR1 is LGHDT and CDR2 YNNKEL (reference sequence). CDR3 length equals 15 residues. The CDR3 sequence: CASSLPLAPYNEQFF. As DNA, the CDR3 is TGTGCCAGCAGCCTGCCCCTAGCGCCTTACAATGAGCAGTTCTTC.

This chain uses TRBV2 with TRBJ1-2; TRBD1 agrees at 9 bases. Germline V CDR1 and CDR2: SNHLY, FYNNEI. V shed 2 bases, J shed 8 bases, and the junction held 6 bases outside the gene matches. CDR3 length equals 14 residues. The DNA for the CDR3 is TGTGCCAGCAGTGAACTGGGACAGGGTAGAGGCTACACCTTC. The encoded protein is CASSELGQGRGYTF.

The gene calls are TRBV28 and TRBJ1-3; 7 bases map to TRBD1. The V gene end was trimmed by 0 bases and the J gene end by 3 bases; junction bases not matched to a gene: 11. The germline V gene encodes CDR1 MDHEN and CDR2 SYDVKM. There are 18 residues in the CDR3. The CDR3 nucleotides read TGTGCCAGCAGTTTATGGGCACAGGGGCGCCTCTTTGGAAACACCATATATTTT. Translated, it gives CASSLWAQGRLFGNTIYF.

This clone has only one observation. J is TRBJ2-7 and V is TRBV28, with D uncertain. V was shortened by 3 bases and J by 2 bases, with 11 bases between the two germline ends. CDR3 length: 14 residues. Germline loops: CDR1 MDHEN, CDR2 SYDVKM. In DNA, the CDR3 is TGTGCCAGCAGTTTCGTGTTTGGGCCCTACGAGCAGTACTTC. As protein: CASSFVFGPYEQYF.

This sequence joins TRBV7-9 and TRBJ2-1; 8 bases map to TRBD1. The CDR3 runs to 13 residues. The V segment lost 5 bases and the J segment 12 bases; nucleotides outside the gene matches: 9. Germline assignment: CDR1 SEHNR and CDR2 FQNEAQ (reference sequence). CDR3 loop: CASSGTGPHRQFF. CDR3 DNA: TGTGCCAGCAGCGGGACAGGCCCCCATAGGCAGTTCTTC.

This clone was found once. The chain couples TRBV18 to TRBJ2-7; 8 bases align to TRBD2. CDR3 length equals 15 residues. Germline trimming cut 5 bases from V and 4 bases from J; bases unmatched to any gene: 10. Germline loops: CDR1 KGHSH, CDR2 LQKENI. The DNA of the CDR3 is TGTGCCAGCTCATCGTCAACGGGAGGGCAGTACGAGCAGTACTTC. Residues: CASSSSTGGQYEQYF.

This chain joins TRBV10-3 and TRBJ1-5, with TRBD1 as a possible D gene (5 bases). Germline V CDR1 and CDR2: ENHRY, SYGVKD. Trimming removed 0 bases at V and 9 bases at J, with 21 bases between. The CDR3 is 17 amino acids. CDR3 in DNA: TGTGCCATCAGTGAGTCGAGAAGTCGGCCGGGGGACGGGCCCCAGCATTTT. Translation: CAISESRSRPGDGPQHF.

This chain joins TRBV15 and TRBJ2-1; TRBD2 matches at 9 bases. J was trimmed by 4 bases and V by 4 bases; bases with no gene match: 5. Germline V lookup: CDR1 LNHNV, CDR2 YYDKDF (reference sequence). This CDR3 has 15 residues. This chain's CDR3 is CATSMELAGYNEQFF. DNA for the CDR3: TGTGCCACCAGCATGGAACTAGCGGGTTACAATGAGCAGTTCTTC.

V is TRBV5-1 and J is TRBJ2-1, with TRBD1 matching 8 bases. The CDR3 covers 17 residues. Germline V gives CDR1 SGHRS, CDR2 YFSETQ. J was trimmed by 0 bases and V by 0 bases; bases with no gene match: 5. For the CDR3, the DNA is TGCGCCAGCAGCTTGGAGGACAGGGTGGACTCCTACAATGAGCAGTTCTTC. It specifies CASSLEDRVDSYNEQFF.

The rearrangement uses TRBV6-5 and TRBJ1-1; a possible D gene is TRBD1 (6 bases). The CDR3 spans 14 residues. Germline V gives CDR1 MNHEY, CDR2 SVGAGI. V lost 7 bases and J lost 4, with 16 bases in between. CDR3 sequence reads: CASTSGRGSTEAFF. CDR3 sequence (DNA): TGTGCCAGCACGAGCGGCAGGGGTAGCACTGAAGCTTTCTTT.

The gene calls are TRBV5-1 and TRBJ2-3; D ambiguous. This CDR3 contains 14 residues. Trimming removed 4 bases at V and 0 bases at J, with 9 bases between. Looked up from germline, CDR1 is SGHRS and CDR2 is YFSETQ. CDR3 nucleotide sequence: TGCGCCAGCAGCCCAACAACGAGCACAGATACGCAGTATTTT. This translates into CASSPTTSTDTQYF.

The chain combines TRBV7-3 with TRBJ1-1; D remains unclear. V dropped 0 bases and J dropped 5 bases, with 13 bases sitting between them. This CDR3 contains 15 residues. CDR1 and CDR2 (germline): SGHTA, FQGTGA. The DNA of the CDR3 is TGTGCCAGCAGCTTAACGAGACCTGGCGGGACTGAAGCTTTCTTT. It is translated as CASSLTRPGGTEAFF.

The V call is TRBV5-1, the J call TRBJ1-3; 7 nucleotides line up with TRBD1. This CDR3 has 14 amino acids. J lost 7 bases, V lost 0 bases, and 4 bases had no gene match. Germline values: CDR1 SGHRS, CDR2 YFSETQ. This CDR3 is CASSLVDRDNTIYF. CDR3 coding DNA: TGCGCCAGCAGCTTGGTTGACAGGGACAACACCATATATTTT.

The CDR3 DNA sequence: TGTGCCACCAGCAGAGATCCCCCGGGTGGCTACACCTTC. It encodes CATSRDPPGGYTF. This chain joins TRBV15 and TRBJ1-2; D is unclear. Germline V gene lookup returns CDR1 LNHNV and CDR2 YYDKDF (reference sequence). Trimming took off 0 bases at V and 7 bases at J, with 9 bases between the two ends. The CDR3 is 13 amino acids.

The chain combines TRBV24-1 with TRBJ2-3, with a weak D call TRBD1 (6 bases). V dropped 6 bases and J dropped 2 bases, with 17 bases sitting between them. The germline V gene has CDR1 KGHDR and CDR2 SFDVKD. The CDR3 length is 16 residues. The CDR3 nucleotides read TGTGCCACCAGTCAAAGCATCGACAGGTCCACAGATACGCAGTATTTT. Its translation: CATSQSIDRSTDTQYF.

The chain has TRBV20-1 and TRBJ2-7; tentative D call: TRBD2 (6 bases). Germline assignment: CDR1 DFQATT and CDR2 SNEGSKA (reference sequence). The ends were cut back, 3 bases at V and 7 bases at J, with 10 bases in the middle. The CDR3 has 11 residues. This CDR3 is CSARRGLEQYF. CDR3 in DNA: TGCAGTGCTAGGCGGGGTTTGGAGCAGTACTTC.

The chain employs TRBV7-6 and TRBJ2-3; 14 nucleotides align to TRBD2. The CDR3 has 18 residues. The germline CDR1 and CDR2 sequences are SGHVS and FNYEAQ. With V trimmed by 0 bases and J by 6 bases, 8 bases remained unmatched. In DNA form, the CDR3 reads TGTGCCAGCAGCTTAGCCCTTAGACTAGCGGGAGGGCCTGATACGCAGTATTTT. This codes for CASSLALRLAGGPDTQYF.

The sample holds a few counts of this clone. The chain is built from TRBV19 and TRBJ2-7, with TRBD1 matching over 7 bases. This CDR3 is built from 11 residues. In germline, CDR1 is LNHDA, CDR2 SQIVND (reference sequence). Losses at the gene ends were 11 bases for V and 1 base for J; bases not matched to a gene: 2. This chain's CDR3 is CAGTDSYEQYF. The CDR3 nucleotides are TGTGCCGGGACAGATTCCTACGAGCAGTACTTC.

The rearrangement joins TRBV5-4 to TRBJ1-3; 8 bases fit TRBD1. The J segment lost 0 bases and the V segment lost 0 bases, leaving 5 bases of the junction unmatched. This CDR3 contains 17 residues. CDR1 and CDR2 (germline): SGHNT, YYREEE (reference sequence). Here the CDR3 reads CASSLGTGLGSGNTIYF. The CDR3 DNA reads TGTGCCAGCAGCTTGGGGACAGGGTTGGGCTCTGGAAACACCATATATTTT. Combining the CDR3 with reference TRBV5-4 and TRBJ1-3 gives the whole variable domain ETGVTQSPTHLIKTRGQQVTLRCSSQSGHNTVSWYQQALGQGPQFIFQYYREEENGRGNFPPRFSGLQFPNYSSELNVNALELDDSALYLCASSLGTGLGSGNTIYFGEGSWLTVV.